Sequencing of this T cell receptor (beta chain) was carried out in a study of blood T cell repertoires in COVID-19. Study-level information: COVID-19 samples from acute and convalescent phases originated in the United States, Italy and Spain.

V lost 1 base to trimming and J lost 7 bases; unmatched junction nucleotides: 3. Germline V gene lookup returns CDR1 MGHRA and CDR2 YSYEKL. The CDR3 is made up of 13 amino acids. Per the original data handling: Reference gene primer amplification gave nucleated cell count estimates. Repertoires were generated with immunoSEQ multiplex PCR, while TCRdb's copy carries only in-frame clones and drops some. From that table come the V and J calls and clone size; the DNA was used to work out D and trimming. Of 230,000 or so clones in the sample, roughly nine tenths are singletons; the top ten hold 4% to 5%. Sequencing was done on a sample of peripheral blood. The chain employs TRBV4-1 and TRBJ1-2; 7 bases are a match to TRBD1. This receptor was taken from a woman in her 40s who had recovered from COVID-19. The chain's CDR3 is CASSQASGGGYTF. DNA of the CDR3: TGCGCCAGCAGCCAAGCTTCAGGGGGTGGCTACACCTTC.